The rows below give T cell receptor beta chains drawn from one sample of a study of cytomegalovirus exposure and HLA in healthy donors. The method was immunoSEQ multiplex PCR; TCRdb's version includes in-frame clones alone and lacks a portion of them. The table lists 150,000 to 200,000 clones, 80% of them singletons. The source material was PBMCs. These receptors were collected from a man aged 25-45 years in good health and CMV-seropositive. Each CDR3 is given with its conserved first and last residue. Each record gives: V gene, J gene, D gene, clone size, CDR3 DNA, CDR3 protein. The D gene is left open where the match is weak. The size field is filled for only some rows; it gives once, few, many or a size class.

v_gene: TRBV11-3
j_gene: TRBJ2-2
d_gene: NA
abundance: NA
CDR3nt: TGTGCCAGCAGCTTTCGCACCGGGGAGCTGTTTTTT
CDR3aa: CASSFRTGELFF

v_gene: TRBV19
j_gene: TRBJ2-7
d_gene: TRBD1
abundance: few
CDR3nt: TGTGCCAGTAGTCCCTCGACAGGGGTGGGCGAGCAGTACTTC
CDR3aa: CASSPSTGVGEQYF

v_gene: TRBV6-5
j_gene: TRBJ2-7
d_gene: NA
abundance: NA
CDR3nt: TGTGCCAGCAGAGTACGGGACACCCGGTTGAGCGAGCAGTACTTC
CDR3aa: CASRVRDTRLSEQYF

v_gene: TRBV5-1
j_gene: TRBJ2-3
d_gene: TRBD2
abundance: few
CDR3nt: TGCGCCAGCAGCTTGACTAGCGGGAGAGGAGATACGCAGTATTTT
CDR3aa: CASSLTSGRGDTQYF

v_gene: TRBV11-2
j_gene: TRBJ2-7
d_gene: TRBD1
abundance: NA
CDR3nt: TGTGCCAGCAGCACCAGACAGGGGGTTTTCCACGAGCAGTACTTC
CDR3aa: CASSTRQGVFHEQYF

v_gene: TRBV27
j_gene: TRBJ2-1
d_gene: NA
abundance: NA
CDR3nt: TGTGCCAGCAGTTATAGGGGGACCGAGCAGTTCTTC
CDR3aa: CASSYRGTEQFF

v_gene: TRBV5-4
j_gene: TRBJ2-3
d_gene: NA
abundance: NA
CDR3nt: TGTGCCAGCAGCTTGGAGCGTCGCACAGATACGCAGTATTTT
CDR3aa: CASSLERRTDTQYF

v_gene: TRBV9
j_gene: TRBJ1-2
d_gene: NA
abundance: few
CDR3nt: TGTGCCAGCAGCGTAGATCTCCGGGATGGCTACACCTTC
CDR3aa: CASSVDLRDGYTF

v_gene: TRBV28
j_gene: TRBJ1-2
d_gene: TRBD1
abundance: NA
CDR3nt: TGTGCCAGCAGTGACAGGGGTGGCTACACCTTC
CDR3aa: CASSDRGGYTF

v_gene: TRBV5-1
j_gene: TRBJ2-7
d_gene: TRBD2
abundance: NA
CDR3nt: TGCGCCAGCAGCTCGACTAGCGGGGGCTACGAGCAGTACTTC
CDR3aa: CASSSTSGGYEQYF

v_gene: TRBV5-1
j_gene: TRBJ2-1
d_gene: NA
abundance: NA
CDR3nt: TGCGCCAGCAGCTTGGCTTTCATTCGGTTAGGAGGCAATGAGCAGTTCTTC
CDR3aa: CASSLAFIRLGGNEQFF

v_gene: TRBV19
j_gene: TRBJ1-3
d_gene: NA
abundance: NA
CDR3nt: TGTGCCACCCTACAGGGAGATGCTGGAAACACCATATATTTT
CDR3aa: CATLQGDAGNTIYF

v_gene: TRBV27
j_gene: TRBJ2-6
d_gene: NA
abundance: NA
CDR3nt: TGTGCCAGCAGTCTAATTGGGGCCAACGTCCTGACTTTC
CDR3aa: CASSLIGANVLTF

v_gene: TRBV7-3
j_gene: TRBJ2-7
d_gene: NA
abundance: NA
CDR3nt: TGTGCCAGCAGCTCTCTCGACGGGGGCGAGCAGTACTTC
CDR3aa: CASSSLDGGEQYF

v_gene: TRBV11-2
j_gene: TRBJ1-2
d_gene: NA
abundance: NA
CDR3nt: TGTGCCAGCAGCCCCCGTTCCGAGGTAGGAGCCTATGGCTACACCTTC
CDR3aa: CASSPRSEVGAYGYTF

v_gene: TRBV18
j_gene: TRBJ1-5
d_gene: NA
abundance: NA
CDR3nt: TGTGCCAGCTCACCACCGGGCTTCGCCAATCAGCCCCAGCATTTT
CDR3aa: CASSPPGFANQPQHF

v_gene: TRBV12-2
j_gene: TRBJ1-4
d_gene: NA
abundance: NA
CDR3nt: TGTGCAAGTCGCTTGGCGGGGGACCCCTCTCGTGAAAAACTGTTTTTT
CDR3aa: CASRLAGDPSREKLFF

v_gene: TRBV6-1
j_gene: TRBJ2-7
d_gene: NA
abundance: NA
CDR3nt: TGTGCCAGCAGTGAGACTAGCTCCTACGAGCAGTACTTC
CDR3aa: CASSETSSYEQYF

v_gene: TRBV2
j_gene: TRBJ2-7
d_gene: TRBD2
abundance: NA
CDR3nt: TGTGCCAGCGGGGCTAGCGGAAGCTCCTACGAGCAGTACTTC
CDR3aa: CASGASGSSYEQYF

v_gene: TRBV5-4
j_gene: TRBJ2-1
d_gene: TRBD2
abundance: NA
CDR3nt: TGTGCCAGCAGCTCGCTAGCGGGAATCTACAATGAGCAGTTCTTC
CDR3aa: CASSSLAGIYNEQFF

v_gene: TRBV7-2
j_gene: TRBJ2-7
d_gene: NA
abundance: NA
CDR3nt: TGTGCCAGCAGCTTCCCCGGGGGAGACTCCTACGAGCAGTACTTC
CDR3aa: CASSFPGGDSYEQYF

v_gene: TRBV11-3
j_gene: TRBJ1-6
d_gene: NA
abundance: NA
CDR3nt: TGTGCCAGCAGCAGCGCCTCCTATAATTCACCCCTCCACTTT
CDR3aa: CASSSASYNSPLHF

v_gene: TRBV28
j_gene: TRBJ2-2
d_gene: TRBD1
abundance: few
CDR3nt: TGTGCCAGCAGTCCCTGGACAGGGGGCACCGGGGAGCTGTTTTTT
CDR3aa: CASSPWTGGTGELFF

v_gene: TRBV6-1
j_gene: TRBJ1-1
d_gene: TRBD1
abundance: NA
CDR3nt: TGTGCCAGCAGTGAGCGAGACAGGGGTGAAGCTTTCTTT
CDR3aa: CASSERDRGEAFF

v_gene: TRBV28
j_gene: TRBJ2-1
d_gene: TRBD2
abundance: NA
CDR3nt: TGTGCCAGCAGTTTACCCCTAGCGGGAGGACCCTCCTACAATGAGCAGTTCTTC
CDR3aa: CASSLPLAGGPSYNEQFF

v_gene: TRBV5-4
j_gene: TRBJ2-1
d_gene: NA
abundance: NA
CDR3nt: TGTGCCAGCAGCTTTTTAGAGGGCGGCCCGAATGAGCAGTTCTTC
CDR3aa: CASSFLEGGPNEQFF

v_gene: TRBV5-5
j_gene: TRBJ2-7
d_gene: NA
abundance: NA
CDR3nt: TGTGCCAGCAGCAGCTCAAGAGGGCACGAGCAGTACTTC
CDR3aa: CASSSSRGHEQYF

v_gene: TRBV10-1
j_gene: TRBJ2-2
d_gene: TRBD2
abundance: NA
CDR3nt: TGCGCCAGCAGTGATACTAGCGGGAGGGCCGTAGTACGGACCGGGGAGCTGTTTTTT
CDR3aa: CASSDTSGRAVVRTGELFF

v_gene: TRBV2
j_gene: TRBJ2-5
d_gene: NA
abundance: NA
CDR3nt: TGTGCCAGCAGGGCTTTTGGGACACAAAAAGAGACCCAGTACTTC
CDR3aa: CASRAFGTQKETQYF